Each of the 26 T cell receptor beta chains below was sequenced from the same sample in a study of radiotherapy plus CTLA-4 blockade in lung cancer. Sequenced by immunoSEQ multiplex PCR; TCRdb stores in-frame clones only, minus some. Among 70,000 to 95,000 clones listed, around four fifths were seen once. This specimen was peripheral blood, taken from a patient treated with radiotherapy plus ipilimumab. These receptors originate from a human donor with non-small cell lung cancer that progressed on radiotherapy plus ipilimumab.

V and J are TRBV28 and TRBJ2-7, with D unresolved. V lost 2 bases and J 4 bases, leaving 9 bases between the germline ends. Germline CDR1 reads MDHEN; CDR2 reads SYDVKM. There are 13 residues in the CDR3. The CDR3 sequence: CASSLRAPYEQYF. In DNA form, the CDR3 reads TGTGCCAGCAGTTTAAGGGCACCATACGAGCAGTACTTC.

The genes are TRBV5-4 and TRBJ1-3, with D possibly being TRBD1 (5 bases). The germline V gene has CDR1 SGHNT and CDR2 YYREEE (reference sequence). There are 15 residues in the CDR3. Trimming cost V 2 bases and J 0 bases, with 9 bases left between them. This chain's CDR3 is CASSFRQGSGNTIYF. CDR3 nucleotide sequence: TGTGCCAGCAGCTTCCGGCAGGGCTCTGGAAACACCATATATTTT.

The chain carries TRBV6-5 and TRBJ1-2, with D perhaps matching TRBD1 (5 bases). V gave up 5 bases and J gave up 8 bases, with 12 bases separating them. This CDR3 has 12 amino acids. Looked up from germline, CDR1 is MNHEY and CDR2 is SVGAGI. The CDR3 DNA is TGTGCCAGCAGTAATAATGGGGGAGGCTACACCTTC. Translated, it gives CASSNNGGGYTF.

The count of this clone is one. The J gene is TRBJ2-2, the V gene TRBV2, with D perhaps given as TRBD1 or TRBD2 (5 bases each). The germline CDR1 and CDR2 sequences are SNHLY and FYNNEI. CDR3 length: 13 amino acids. V was trimmed by 5 bases and J by 10 bases, leaving 14 bases between them. Here the CDR3 DNA reads TGTGCCAGCAGTCTTTGGTCGGGGCCGGAGCTGTTTTTT. It yields the protein CASSLWSGPELFF.

This clone was detected only once. The chain has TRBV11-2 and TRBJ2-7; D gene ambiguous. The V and J ends lost 6 bases and 3 bases respectively, with 15 bases between them. The germline V gene has CDR1 SGHAT and CDR2 FQNNGV. The CDR3 loop spans 14 amino acids. The CDR3: CASSPHQVVYEQYF. CDR3 DNA: TGTGCCAGCAGTCCCCACCAGGTGGTCTACGAGCAGTACTTC.

The chain uses TRBV19 and TRBJ1-1; 9 bases fit TRBD1. Germline assignment: CDR1 LNHDA and CDR2 SQIVND (reference sequence). The CDR3 contains 14 residues. After removal of 6 bases from V and 5 bases from J, the junction contained 7 bases not matched to a gene. The CDR3 protein is CASRTGGQGTEAFF. DNA for the CDR3: TGTGCCAGTAGAACAGGGGGCCAGGGGACTGAAGCTTTCTTT. Filled out from reference TRBV19 and TRBJ1-1, the complete variable domain reads DGGITQSPKYLFRKEGQNVTLSCEQNLNHDAMYWYRQDPGQGLRLIYYSQIVNDFQKGDIAEGYSVSREKKESFPLTVTSAQKNPTAFYLCASRTGGQGTEAFFGQGTRLTVV.

V usage is TRBV21-1 and J usage is TRBJ2-7; no check of the table's D call, TRBD2, against the DNA was made. TRBV21-1 is marked as a pseudogene. This CDR3 is 14 amino acids long. This chain's CDR3 is CASIPSGRDSRQYF. The CDR3 coding sequence is TGTGCCAGCATCCCTAGCGGGAGAGACTCCAGGCAGTACTTC.

In this sample, this clone turned up once. V is TRBV5-1 and J is TRBJ2-2; D is undetermined. The CDR3 consists of 13 residues. Per the germline V gene, CDR1 is SGHRS and CDR2 is YFSETQ. Trimming shortened V by 1 base and J by 3 bases, and 4 bases separated the two germline ends. CDR3 nucleotides: TGCGCCAGCAGCTTGCAGGACACCGGGGAGCTGTTTTTT. Translated, it gives CASSLQDTGELFF. The complete variable domain, with remaining parts taken from reference TRBV5-1 and TRBJ2-2, reads KAGVTQTPRYLIKTRGQQVTLSCSPISGHRSVSWYQQTPGQGLQFLFEYFSETQRNKGNFPGRFSGRQFSNSRSEMNVSTLELGDSALYLCASSLQDTGELFFGEGSRLTVL.

This chain links TRBV6-1 with TRBJ1-6; D perhaps matches TRBD1 (6 bases). CDR3 length: 14 residues. The germline gives CDR1 MNHNS, CDR2 SASEGT. V shed 6 bases and J shed 6 bases, with 12 bases lying between them. The chain's CDR3 is CASRQQGFNSPLHF. The DNA of the CDR3 is TGTGCCAGCAGACAACAGGGCTTTAATTCACCCCTCCACTTT.

The rearrangement links TRBV19 to TRBJ2-5, with TRBD2 identical over 12 bases. This CDR3 has 17 residues. Germline V lookup: CDR1 LNHDA, CDR2 SQIVND (reference sequence). V lost 5 bases, J lost 4 bases, and 11 bases stayed unmatched. CDR3 in DNA: TGTGCCAGTAGTGAGACTAGCGGGAGCCCCCGGGTAGAGACCCAGTACTTC. Translation gives CASSETSGSPRVETQYF.

The V gene is TRBV6-6, the J gene TRBJ2-1, with TRBD1 as a possible D gene (6 bases). The V end was cut by 8 bases, the J end by 6 bases, with 11 bases between. The CDR3 is 12 amino acids. From germline, CDR1 is MNHNY and CDR2 SVGAGI (reference sequence). The CDR3 DNA reads as TGTGCCAGCGGGGGCGACGGCAATGAGCAGTTCTTC. Protein product: CASGGDGNEQFF.

The gene calls are TRBV5-8 and TRBJ2-1; 7 nucleotides line up with TRBD1. CDR3 length: 15 amino acids. Germline values: CDR1 SGHTS, CDR2 YDEGEE. Trimming removed 4 bases from V and 4 bases from J; junction bases left unmatched: 8. This CDR3 is CASSPWTGYYNEQFF. The CDR3, as DNA: TGTGCCAGCAGCCCCTGGACAGGTTATTACAATGAGCAGTTCTTC.

The chain combines TRBV28 with TRBJ2-4; D possibly corresponds to TRBD1 (6 bases). V lost 3 bases to trimming and J lost 0 bases, with 9 bases between them. The germline V gene has CDR1 MDHEN and CDR2 SYDVKM. CDR3 length: 15 amino acids. Written as DNA, the CDR3 is TGTGCCAGCAGTTTGGGGGCGCTAGCCAAAAACATTCAGTACTTC. Its translation is CASSLGALAKNIQYF.

The chain joins TRBV9 to TRBJ1-3, with TRBD1 as a possible D gene (5 bases). Trimming shortened V by 3 bases and J by 0 bases, and 13 bases separated the two germline ends. The CDR3 is made up of 16 amino acids. CDR1 and CDR2 from the germline V gene are SGDLS and YYNGEE. CDR3 protein: CASSALTVSSGNTIYF. In DNA form, the CDR3 reads TGTGCCAGCAGCGCCCTGACAGTGAGCTCTGGAAACACCATATATTTT.

This clone occurred once. This chain joins TRBV7-9 and TRBJ1-3; 7 nucleotides match TRBD1. Trimming at V came to 2 bases and at J to 4 bases, leaving 5 bases not matched to a gene. Germline V lookup: CDR1 SEHNR, CDR2 FQNEAQ (reference sequence). The CDR3 sequence is 15 residues long. CDR3 residues: CASSLRQGSGNTIYF. The DNA of the CDR3 is TGTGCCAGCAGCTTACGACAGGGTTCGGGAAACACCATATATTTT.

The J gene is TRBJ2-7, the V gene TRBV19; 7 positions agree with TRBD1. V lost 5 bases to trimming and J lost 2 bases; unmatched junction nucleotides: 6. Germline V gives CDR1 LNHDA, CDR2 SQIVND (reference sequence). This CDR3 is built from 14 residues. CDR3 protein: CASSARGPTYEQYF. CDR3 nucleotide sequence: TGTGCCAGTAGTGCGAGGGGGCCGACCTACGAGCAGTACTTC.

This rearrangement joins TRBV5-4 to TRBJ1-1, with 8 bases that match TRBD1. The CDR3 runs to 14 residues. Looked up from germline, CDR1 is SGHNT and CDR2 is YYREEE (reference sequence). Trimming removed 4 bases from V and 1 base from J; junction bases left unmatched: 3. As DNA, the CDR3 is TGTGCCAGCAGCATGGGACAGGCGAACACTGAAGCTTTCTTT. Translated: CASSMGQANTEAFF.

This clone has only a few counts. The chain recombines TRBV2 with TRBJ2-2; 10 nucleotides agree with TRBD1. From germline, CDR1 is SNHLY and CDR2 FYNNEI. Losses at the gene ends were 6 bases for V and 5 bases for J; bases not matched to a gene: 9. This CDR3 comprises 16 residues. The CDR3 sequence is CASRSRQGAGTGELFF. In DNA, the CDR3 is TGTGCCAGCAGATCTAGACAGGGGGCTGGAACCGGGGAGCTGTTTTTT.

In its sample, this clone was seen once. The V and J genes are TRBV27 and TRBJ2-1; 9 nucleotides agree with TRBD2. CDR1 is MNHEY, CDR2 SMNVEV, per germline (reference sequence). This CDR3 is built from 19 residues. The V and J ends lost 5 bases and 0 bases, in that order; junction bases with no gene match: 14. The CDR3 DNA reads TGTGCCAGCAGTCCGTTTAGCGGGGGCGCTCCTAGCTCCTACAATGAGCAGTTCTTC. Protein sequence: CASSPFSGGAPSSYNEQFF.

The chain carries TRBV27 and TRBJ2-7; 7 bases map to TRBD1. Germline assignment: CDR1 MNHEY and CDR2 SMNVEV (reference sequence). V lost 6 bases to trimming and J lost 2 bases; unmatched junction nucleotides: 4. The CDR3 loop spans 13 amino acids. The CDR3 DNA sequence: TGTGCCAGCAGCCCAACAGGGGCCTACGAGCAGTACTTC. This sequence encodes CASSPTGAYEQYF.

V and J are TRBV11-3 and TRBJ2-1, with TRBD1 matching over 9 bases. The CDR3 has 17 amino acids. J was trimmed by 2 bases and V by 4 bases; bases with no gene match: 9. Germline lookup yields CDR1 SGHNT and CDR2 YENEEA. The CDR3 sequence is CASSSQLDRGPYNEQFF. The CDR3 coding sequence is TGTGCCAGCAGCTCCCAGCTGGACAGGGGCCCCTACAATGAGCAGTTCTTC.

This clone was detected only once. This chain joins TRBV19 and TRBJ1-1, with a tentative D call TRBD1 (5 bases). The V gene's germline CDR1 is LNHDA and CDR2 SQIVND (reference sequence). CDR3 length: 16 residues. Trimming removed 2 bases at V and 5 bases at J, with 18 bases between. CDR3 nucleotides: TGTGCCAGTAGTATACCCCCCGCGGGGGAGCGAACTGAAGCTTTCTTT. Protein sequence: CASSIPPAGERTEAFF.

The chain has TRBV6-5 and TRBJ1-1; D remains ambiguous. Germline-derived CDR1 and CDR2 are MNHEY and SVGAGI. The germline V and J ends were trimmed by 2 bases and 5 bases, with 12 bases remaining between them. The CDR3 contains 14 residues. The DNA of the CDR3 is TGTGCCAGCAGTTACAATCTGGGAGGGACTGAAGCTTTCTTT. Protein: CASSYNLGGTEAFF.

This sequence joins TRBV25-1 and TRBJ1-1; D gene ambiguous. This CDR3 spans 13 amino acids. Germline loops: CDR1 MGHDK, CDR2 SYGVNS. V lost 7 bases and J lost 4, with 13 bases in between. The DNA for the CDR3 is TGTGCCAGCACCATAGGAGGGAGCACTGAAGCTTTCTTT. Translating gives CASTIGGSTEAFF.

The chain has TRBV7-9 and TRBJ1-3; unclear D gene. V gave up 5 bases and J gave up 0 bases, with 14 bases separating them. The CDR3 totals 16 residues. Germline-derived CDR1 and CDR2 are SEHNR and FQNEAQ (reference sequence). As DNA, the CDR3 is TGTGCCAGCAGCCTCGGAACCTCGAGCTCTGGAAACACCATATATTTT. This translates into CASSLGTSSSGNTIYF.

V gene TRBV5-1 combines with J gene TRBJ1-2; D perhaps matches TRBD1 (6 bases). Germline V gene lookup returns CDR1 SGHRS and CDR2 YFSETQ. The ends were cut back, 3 bases at V and 0 bases at J, with 9 bases in the middle. The length of the CDR3 is 14 residues. Here the CDR3 reads CASSWDTANYGYTF. DNA of the CDR3: TGCGCCAGCAGCTGGGACACAGCTAACTATGGCTACACCTTC.